The 20 T cell receptor beta chains below come from one sample, sequenced in a study of shared clonotypes between healthy human individuals. TCRdb keeps only in-frame clones here, not all; method: immunoSEQ multiplex PCR. Altogether just under 350,000 clones are present, over 70% being singletons, with the ten largest covering 8.5% to 12%. The sequenced sample was memory CD4+ T cells sorted from blood. The subset is: CD45RA-negative fraction. These receptors came from a man aged 30 to 45 in good health.

V is TRBV27 and J is TRBJ2-3, with D perhaps TRBD2 (6 bases). V was clipped by 2 bases and J by 5 bases, with 23 bases between them. The germline V gene encodes CDR1 MNHEY and CDR2 SMNVEV (reference sequence). The CDR3 is 18 amino acids. In DNA form, the CDR3 reads TGTGCCAGCAGTTTAAAGGGGACCAATAGGAGGGTTGGAGATACGCAGTATTTT. Protein: CASSLKGTNRRVGDTQYF.

V is TRBV7-9 and J is TRBJ2-7, with D possibly being TRBD1 or TRBD2 (7 bases each). Trimming removed 5 bases from V and 1 base from J, with 15 bases in between. This CDR3 is 15 amino acids long. Per germline, CDR1 SEHNR and CDR2 FQNEAQ (reference sequence). Here the CDR3 DNA reads TGTGCCAGCAGCCAAGACAGGGAGGGATCCTACGAGCAGTACTTC. Its protein product is CASSQDREGSYEQYF.

This clone has a handful of counts. The chain recombines TRBV25-1 with TRBJ2-7, with D perhaps given as TRBD1 or TRBD2 (5 bases each). The CDR3 loop spans 13 amino acids. Germline assignment: CDR1 MGHDK and CDR2 SYGVNS. With 8 bases removed from V and 2 bases from J, the gap between germline ends came to 13 bases. CDR3 loop: CASERDVTYEQYF. The CDR3 nucleotides read TGTGCCAGCGAGAGGGACGTCACCTACGAGCAGTACTTC.

The table lists this clone with a count of one. This rearrangement joins TRBV5-1 to TRBJ2-2; TRBD1 is a possible D gene (6 bases). The V and J ends lost 2 bases and 4 bases respectively, with 12 bases between them. The CDR3 spans 15 residues. From germline, CDR1 is SGHRS and CDR2 YFSETQ. The CDR3 sequence: CASSLLDSSTGELFF. CDR3 bases: TGCGCCAGCAGCTTACTGGACAGTAGCACCGGGGAGCTGTTTTTT.

V usage is TRBV4-3 and J usage is TRBJ2-5; 7 nucleotides agree with TRBD2. Germline values: CDR1 LGHNA, CDR2 YSLEER. The trim removed 1 base at V and 3 bases at J, leaving 8 bases unmatched. The CDR3 has 16 amino acids. The CDR3 reads CASSQGGGDSEETQYF. CDR3 DNA: TGCGCCAGCAGCCAAGGGGGAGGGGACTCTGAAGAGACCCAGTACTTC.

This clone was detected once. The chain has TRBV5-6 and TRBJ1-4, with D unclear. Germline-derived CDR1 and CDR2 are SGHDT and YYEEEE. The CDR3 extends over 16 amino acids. The ends were cut back, 3 bases at V and 3 bases at J, with 15 bases in the middle. This chain's CDR3 is CASSYGLNGANEKLFF. The CDR3 region has the DNA TGTGCCAGCAGCTACGGACTGAATGGGGCTAATGAAAAACTGTTTTTT.

The chain combines TRBV30 with TRBJ2-7; the D gene is possibly TRBD1 (5 bases). The CDR3 has 14 residues. Per germline, CDR1 GTSNPN and CDR2 SVGIG (reference sequence). V lost 0 bases and J lost 7, with 16 bases in between. The CDR3 sequence is CAWSVLREVGEQYF. CDR3 DNA: TGTGCCTGGAGTGTACTCAGGGAAGTGGGGGAGCAGTACTTC. Complete variable domain (other parts from reference TRBV30 and TRBJ2-7): SQTIHQWPATLVQPVGSPLSLECTVEGTSNPNLYWYRQAAGRGLQLLFYSVGIGQISSEVPQNLSASRPQDRQFILSSKKLLLSDSGFYLCAWSVLREVGEQYFGPGTRLTVT.

The chain joins TRBV4-1 to TRBJ2-2; unclear D gene. This CDR3 is built from 13 residues. In germline, CDR1 is MGHRA, CDR2 YSYEKL. V lost 6 bases to trimming and J lost 6 bases, with 11 bases between them. The CDR3 sequence is CASRPGTAGELFF. CDR3 nucleotide sequence: TGCGCCAGCAGACCCGGCACCGCCGGGGAGCTGTTTTTT.

The V gene is TRBV2, the J gene TRBJ2-1; perhaps TRBD2 as D (5 bases). CDR3 length equals 16 residues. The V gene lost 2 bases and the J gene lost 0 bases, with 11 bases spanning the gap. Germline V CDR1 and CDR2: SNHLY, FYNNEI. This CDR3 reads CASSERGWSSYNEQFF. The CDR3 bases are TGTGCCAGCAGTGAACGAGGGTGGAGCTCCTACAATGAGCAGTTCTTC.

This clone occurred a few times. This CDR3 is also generated by other DNA sequences in the sample. The V gene is TRBV7-2, the J gene TRBJ2-1, with D unclear. The CDR3 spans 15 residues. V lost 1 base, J lost 0 bases, and 7 bases lay in between. Germline assignment: CDR1 SGHTA and CDR2 FQGNSA. Written as DNA, the CDR3 is TGTGCCAGCAGCTTAGGGTCTAGCTCCTACAATGAGCAGTTCTTC. This codes for CASSLGSSSYNEQFF.

The chain recombines TRBV14 with TRBJ2-2; 12 bases are a match to TRBD2. The CDR3 is made up of 18 amino acids. J gave up 2 bases and V 1 base, and 5 bases lay outside the gene matches. Germline CDR1 is SGHDN and CDR2 is FVKESK. The CDR3 spells CASSQVGLAGTNTGELFF. CDR3 sequence (DNA): TGTGCCAGCAGCCAAGTTGGACTAGCGGGAACCAACACCGGGGAGCTGTTTTTT.

This rearrangement joins TRBV9 to TRBJ2-1, with no clear D. This CDR3 has 13 residues. Trimming removed 0 bases at V and 8 bases at J, with 9 bases between. Germline-derived CDR1 and CDR2 are SGDLS and YYNGEE. The CDR3 here is CASSVEVAYEQFF. CDR3 coding DNA: TGTGCCAGCAGCGTAGAGGTGGCCTATGAGCAGTTCTTC.

This clone was recorded many times. This chain links TRBV4-3 with TRBJ1-5; 7 bases map to TRBD1. V trimming: 2 bases; J trimming: 4 bases; junction bases outside the gene matches: 5. In germline, CDR1 is LGHNA, CDR2 YSLEER. This CDR3 is 15 amino acids long. CDR3 sequence (DNA): TGCGCCAGCAGCCAAACCGGGACAGCAAATCAGCCCCAGCATTTT. Protein sequence: CASSQTGTANQPQHF.

DNA of the CDR3: TGTGCCAGCTCACCCATAGAGACCCAGTACTTC. Its translation is CASSPIETQYF. V usage is TRBV18 and J usage is TRBJ2-5; D is uncertain. Trimming took off 3 bases at V and 4 bases at J, with 3 bases between the two ends. The CDR3 is made up of 11 amino acids. In germline, CDR1 is KGHSH, CDR2 LQKENI.

The chain joins TRBV7-8 to TRBJ2-7, with D unresolved. The CDR3 length is 14 residues. The V end was cut by 2 bases, the J end by 0 bases, with 8 bases between. Germline CDR1 SGHVS, CDR2 FQNEAQ. CDR3 in amino acids: CASSLKRSSYEQYF. The CDR3, as DNA: TGTGCCAGCAGCTTAAAGCGTAGCTCCTACGAGCAGTACTTC.

The CDR3 spells CAWSGTYYEQYF. The CDR3, as DNA: TGTGCCTGGAGTGGAACATACTACGAGCAGTACTTC. V gene TRBV30 combines with J gene TRBJ2-7; unclear D gene. Germline V gene sequence: CDR1 GTSNPN, CDR2 SVGIG (reference sequence). V lost 1 base and J 3 bases, leaving 7 bases between the germline ends. CDR3 size: 12 residues.

The count of this clone is one. This chain joins TRBV5-1 and TRBJ2-5, with 11 positions matching TRBD2. After removal of 1 base from V and 0 bases from J, the junction contained 14 bases not matched to a gene. The germline V gene encodes CDR1 SGHRS and CDR2 YFSETQ. This CDR3 is 20 amino acids long. CDR3 sequence (DNA): TGCGCCAGCAGCTTGTGGGAGGCGGGGGGGACTAGCGGACACCAAGAGACCCAGTACTTC. Protein product: CASSLWEAGGTSGHQETQYF.

The V gene is TRBV12-5, the J gene TRBJ2-5, with D perhaps being TRBD1 or TRBD2 (6 bases each). Germline-derived CDR1 and CDR2 are LGHNT and FRNRAP. The length of the CDR3 is 16 residues. V lost 0 bases, J lost 2 bases, and 13 bases lay in between. This CDR3 reads CASGLVQGGSQETQYF. The CDR3 nucleotides are TGTGCTAGTGGTTTGGTACAAGGGGGGTCGCAAGAGACCCAGTACTTC. Combining the CDR3 with reference TRBV12-5 and TRBJ2-5 gives the whole variable domain DARVTQTPRHKVTEMGQEVTMRCQPILGHNTVFWYRQTMMQGLELLAYFRNRAPLDDSGMPKDRFSAEMPDATLATLKIQPSEPRDSAVYFCASGLVQGGSQETQYFGPGTRLLVL.

This chain joins TRBV29-1 and TRBJ1-2, with 7 bases lining up with TRBD1. J was trimmed by 8 bases and V by 4 bases; bases with no gene match: 7. This CDR3 spans 12 amino acids. Germline V gene sequence: CDR1 SQVTM, CDR2 ANQGSEA. The DNA for the CDR3 is TGCAGCGTTGTGGAGACAGGGTTGGGCTACACCTTC. Translating it yields CSVVETGLGYTF.

This clone was counted a few times. This chain links TRBV11-2 with TRBJ1-3; D unclear. Trimming cost V 6 bases and J 0 bases, with 9 bases left between them. Germline CDR1 is SGHAT and CDR2 is FQNNGV. The CDR3 is 14 residues long. CDR3 bases: TGTGCCAGCAGGTTATCATCCTCTGGAAACACCATATATTTT. This translates into CASRLSSSGNTIYF. Full variable domain (outside the CDR3, taken from reference TRBV11-2 and TRBJ1-3): EAGVAQSPRYKIIEKRQSVAFWCNPISGHATLYWYQQILGQGPKLLIQFQNNGVVDDSQLPKDRFSAERLKGVDSTLKIQPAKLEDSAVYLCASRLSSSGNTIYFGEGSWLTVV.